This TCR beta chain was recovered during a study of control samples from healthy donors and cancer patients. The protocol was immunoSEQ multiplex PCR, while the TCRdb copy is restricted to in-frame clones and leaves out a portion. The sample has 150,000 or so clones; 85% to 95% are singletons. Trimming pared 8 bases from V and 6 bases from J, leaving 10 bases between. The CDR3 consists of 12 residues. Germline assignment: CDR1 MNHEY and CDR2 SVGAGI. V usage is TRBV6-5 and J usage is TRBJ2-2, with D possibly matching TRBD2 (6 bases). The material sequenced was PBMCs. This receptor was taken from a man between 60 and 75 years old with colorectal cancer. The chain's CDR3 is CASGGRPGELFF. As DNA, the CDR3 is TGTGCCAGCGGAGGGCGACCCGGGGAGCTGTTTTTT.